The rows below give T cell receptor beta chains drawn from one sample of a study of cytomegalovirus exposure and HLA in healthy donors. Assay: immunoSEQ multiplex PCR; the TCRdb copy retains only in-frame clones and omits some. The sample lists about 160,000 clones, about 75% seen once, with around 2.4% in the top ten. Sequenced sample: PBMCs. Source of these receptors: a female donor in good health and CMV-seronegative. The CDR3 runs from the conserved cysteine through the conserved F or W. Each record gives: clone size, D gene, J gene, V gene, CDR3 DNA, CDR3 protein. The D gene is left open where the match is weak. A clone size is listed for some rows: how often the clone was seen (once, few, many), or a class if it is expanded.

size: -
D: -
J: TRBJ2-5
V: TRBV15
DNA: TGTGCCACCAGCAGCCGAGGGGGGGGCGAGACCCAGTACTTC
CDR3: CATSSRGGGETQYF

size: -
D: TRBD1
J: TRBJ2-7
V: TRBV29-1
DNA: TGCAGCGCCTCCGGGACAGCCTCCTACGAGCAGTACTTC
CDR3: CSASGTASYEQYF

size: -
D: -
J: TRBJ1-2
V: TRBV10-2
DNA: TGCGCCAGCCGTACAGGACAGAACTATGGCTACACCTTC
CDR3: CASRTGQNYGYTF

size: -
D: -
J: TRBJ1-5
V: TRBV6-1
DNA: TGTGCCAGCAGCGTAACAGCGGTACAGCCCCAGCATTTT
CDR3: CASSVTAVQPQHF

size: -
D: -
J: TRBJ1-2
V: TRBV7-2
DNA: TGTGCCAGCAGCCTGCAGGGGCCCACACTCAACTATGGCTACACCTTC
CDR3: CASSLQGPTLNYGYTF

size: once
D: -
J: TRBJ1-1
V: TRBV29-1
DNA: TGCAGCGTTGAAATCGGGGTGAACACTGAAGCTTTCTTT
CDR3: CSVEIGVNTEAFF

size: few
D: TRBD2
J: TRBJ2-3
V: TRBV11-3
DNA: TGTGCCAGCAGCCTTGGGACTAGCGTCAGCACAGATACGCAGTATTTT
CDR3: CASSLGTSVSTDTQYF

size: -
D: -
J: TRBJ2-2
V: TRBV7-3
DNA: TGTGCCAGCAGCCAGGCCCCCGGGGAGCTGTTTTTT
CDR3: CASSQAPGELFF

size: -
D: TRBD2
J: TRBJ2-1
V: TRBV7-2
DNA: TGTGCCAGCGCCGGGACTAATACCCTTCGTGAGCAGTTCTTC
CDR3: CASAGTNTLREQFF

size: -
D: TRBD1
J: TRBJ2-4
V: TRBV6-1
DNA: TGTGCCAGCAGTGAGGGGACAGGGGGCGCCATTCAGTACTTC
CDR3: CASSEGTGGAIQYF

size: few
D: -
J: TRBJ1-5
V: TRBV4-2
DNA: TGTGCCAGCAGACGGACAGTTGATAGCAATCAGCCCCAGCATTTT
CDR3: CASRRTVDSNQPQHF

size: few
D: -
J: TRBJ2-7
V: TRBV28
DNA: TGTGCCAGCAAAGGTATGAGGAGCTCCTACGAGCAGTACTTC
CDR3: CASKGMRSSYEQYF

size: -
D: -
J: TRBJ2-1
V: TRBV29-1
DNA: TGCAGCTTCTATGCCGACTCCTACAATGAGCAGTTCTTC
CDR3: CSFYADSYNEQFF

size: -
D: -
J: TRBJ1-4
V: TRBV5-4
DNA: TGTGCCAGCAGCTTGTCAGGGTATCGGGAAAAACTGTTTTTT
CDR3: CASSLSGYREKLFF

size: -
D: TRBD1
J: TRBJ1-1
V: TRBV30
DNA: TGTGCCTCGCAGGGGGCGCGAAAAGCTTTCTTT
CDR3: CASQGARKAFF

size: -
D: TRBD1
J: TRBJ1-2
V: TRBV27
DNA: TGTGCCAGCAGTCAAATACCCTCCGGGACAGCCTTAAACTATGGCTACACCTTC
CDR3: CASSQIPSGTALNYGYTF

size: -
D: -
J: TRBJ2-7
V: TRBV4-1
DNA: TGCGCCAGCAGCCAATACTTGGGTCGGAGCTCCTACGAGCAGTACTTC
CDR3: CASSQYLGRSSYEQYF

size: -
D: -
J: TRBJ1-5
V: TRBV19
DNA: TGTGCCAGTAGTATGGAGACAGGCATCGGCAATCAGCCCCAGCATTTT
CDR3: CASSMETGIGNQPQHF

size: -
D: -
J: TRBJ1-1
V: TRBV4-2
DNA: TGTGCCAGCAGCCAAGATCTAGGTGGCCGCTTGACTTTCTTT
CDR3: CASSQDLGGRLTFF

size: -
D: TRBD1
J: TRBJ2-7
V: TRBV18
DNA: TGTGCCAGCTCACCGCTAACTTGGGACAGGAGCTCCTACGAGCAGTACTTC
CDR3: CASSPLTWDRSSYEQYF

size: -
D: -
J: TRBJ2-3
V: TRBV29-1
DNA: TGCAGCGTTGAAGATTCCGAGTATTTT
CDR3: CSVEDSEYF

size: few
D: TRBD1
J: TRBJ1-2
V: TRBV19
DNA: TGTGCCAGTACCCGACAGGGGGGGGATGGCTACACCTTC
CDR3: CASTRQGGDGYTF

size: -
D: TRBD2
J: TRBJ2-3
V: TRBV9
DNA: TGTGCCAGCAGCCCCCGAGGCCTAGCGGGAAATGGGGGTGTCGCAGATACGCAGTATTTT
CDR3: CASSPRGLAGNGGVADTQYF

size: -
D: -
J: TRBJ1-2
V: TRBV7-9
DNA: TGTGCCAGCAGCTTAGACCGTGAGAGCTACACCTTC
CDR3: CASSLDRESYTF

size: -
D: -
J: TRBJ1-1
V: TRBV29-1
DNA: TGCAGCGTTCAGGGCAACACTGAAGCTTTCTTT
CDR3: CSVQGNTEAFF

size: -
D: -
J: TRBJ2-3
V: TRBV28
DNA: TGTGCCAGCAGCCCTAGTAACCCGACAGATACGCAGTATTTT
CDR3: CASSPSNPTDTQYF

size: -
D: -
J: TRBJ1-1
V: TRBV5-1
DNA: TGCGCCAGCAGCTTGACAGGGACCCCCACTGAAGCTTTCTTT
CDR3: CASSLTGTPTEAFF

size: -
D: -
J: TRBJ2-5
V: TRBV2
DNA: TGTGCCAGCAGTGTGGCGGGTCGGGAGACCCAGTACTTC
CDR3: CASSVAGRETQYF

size: once
D: TRBD2
J: TRBJ2-2
V: TRBV10-2
DNA: TGCGCCAGCAGGGGCGGGGGACCAAACACCGGGGAGCTGTTTTTT
CDR3: CASRGGGPNTGELFF

size: -
D: TRBD1
J: TRBJ1-4
V: TRBV9
DNA: TGTGCCAGCAGCGCAACGACAGGGGGTAATGAAAAACTGTTTTTT
CDR3: CASSATTGGNEKLFF

size: -
D: -
J: TRBJ2-2
V: TRBV7-9
DNA: TGTGCCAGCAGCTTAGGCGAGGGAACCGGGGAGCTGTTTTTT
CDR3: CASSLGEGTGELFF

size: -
D: -
J: TRBJ2-3
V: TRBV4-3
DNA: TGCGCCAGCAGCCCTAGTGGGGCAGGCACAGATACGCAGTATTTT
CDR3: CASSPSGAGTDTQYF

size: -
D: -
J: TRBJ1-3
V: TRBV7-2
DNA: TGTGCCAGCACCCAAGGCCCAGGGGAAACCATATATTTT
CDR3: CASTQGPGETIYF

size: few
D: -
J: TRBJ1-3
V: TRBV7-8
DNA: TGTGCCAGCAGCTTAGGCAGGGGATCGGGAGGAAACACCATATATTTT
CDR3: CASSLGRGSGGNTIYF

size: -
D: -
J: TRBJ1-2
V: TRBV7-8
DNA: TGTGCCAGCAGCGAGGCAGTAACAGGCTACACCTTC
CDR3: CASSEAVTGYTF

size: -
D: TRBD2
J: TRBJ2-3
V: TRBV9
DNA: TGTGCCAGCAGCGGACTAGCGGGCCCAGATACGCAGTATTTT
CDR3: CASSGLAGPDTQYF

size: few
D: TRBD2
J: TRBJ2-5
V: TRBV19
DNA: TGTGCCAGTAGTAAGGCGGGACTAGCGGGGTGGGAGACCCAGTACTTC
CDR3: CASSKAGLAGWETQYF

size: -
D: TRBD2
J: TRBJ2-4
V: TRBV9
DNA: TGTGCCAGCAGTCCTAGCGGGAGCAGCGGCATTCAGTACTTC
CDR3: CASSPSGSSGIQYF

size: -
D: TRBD1
J: TRBJ1-2
V: TRBV28
DNA: TGTGCCAGCAGCCTTGACAGGGTTCAGCGCGGCTACACCTTC
CDR3: CASSLDRVQRGYTF

size: once
D: -
J: TRBJ2-7
V: TRBV27
DNA: TGTGCCAGCAGTTTTAGGCAGGCGGGGGAGCAGTACTTC
CDR3: CASSFRQAGEQYF

size: -
D: -
J: TRBJ2-5
V: TRBV10-3
DNA: TGTGCCATCAGCGCCGGGACGGAGGGAGAGACCCAGTACTTC
CDR3: CAISAGTEGETQYF

size: -
D: TRBD1
J: TRBJ1-4
V: TRBV7-9
DNA: TGTGCCAGCAGCTTAGGGCTTTCGGGACAGGGTAAAGAAAAACTGTTTTTT
CDR3: CASSLGLSGQGKEKLFF

size: -
D: TRBD1
J: TRBJ2-3
V: TRBV6-1
DNA: TGTGCCAGCAGTGTTCGGACAGGGGTAACGACAGATACGCAGTATTTT
CDR3: CASSVRTGVTTDTQYF

size: few
D: -
J: TRBJ2-6
V: TRBV21-1
DNA: TGTGCCAGCAGCAATGGTCCTTCCAACCGGAGCTCTGGGGCCAACGTCCTGACTTTC
CDR3: CASSNGPSNRSSGANVLTF

size: -
D: -
J: TRBJ2-1
V: TRBV11-2
DNA: TGTGCCAGCAGCTTAGGGCGGGTAAGCTCCTACAATGAGCAGTTCTTC
CDR3: CASSLGRVSSYNEQFF

size: once
D: TRBD2
J: TRBJ2-7
V: TRBV5-1
DNA: TGCGCCAGCAGCTTGGGCCTAGCGGGGGTCTACGAGCAGTACTTC
CDR3: CASSLGLAGVYEQYF

size: -
D: -
J: TRBJ1-2
V: TRBV5-1
DNA: TGCGCCAGCAGGCCCCTCGGACAGCGAACGGCTGGCTACACCTTC
CDR3: CASRPLGQRTAGYTF

size: -
D: TRBD1
J: TRBJ1-4
V: TRBV7-9
DNA: TGTGCCAGCACCCTGAGCCCATACAGGGGGCAGGAAAAACTGTTTTTT
CDR3: CASTLSPYRGQEKLFF

size: -
D: TRBD1
J: TRBJ1-3
V: TRBV30
DNA: TGTGCCGGCAGGGACAGGGGGCCGCGGGGTGGAAACACCATATATTTT
CDR3: CAGRDRGPRGGNTIYF

size: -
D: -
J: TRBJ1-5
V: TRBV19
DNA: TGTGCCAGTAGTATGAGACAGTCTAGCAATCAGCCCCAGCATTTT
CDR3: CASSMRQSSNQPQHF

size: -
D: -
J: TRBJ2-7
V: TRBV20-1
DNA: TGCAGTGCTCGGACAGACCGCGAGCAGTACTTC
CDR3: CSARTDREQYF

size: few
D: -
J: TRBJ1-1
V: TRBV4-1
DNA: TGCGCCAGCAGCCTGATCGGGAACACTGAAGCTTTCTTT
CDR3: CASSLIGNTEAFF

size: -
D: -
J: TRBJ2-6
V: TRBV28
DNA: TGTGCCAGCAGTTTCAGGGGAGGGGCCAACGGCCTGACTTTC
CDR3: CASSFRGGANGLTF

size: -
D: TRBD1
J: TRBJ1-3
V: TRBV9
DNA: TGTGCCAGCAGCTCAGACAGGGGGCCTGGAAACACCATATATTTT
CDR3: CASSSDRGPGNTIYF

size: -
D: -
J: TRBJ2-1
V: TRBV11-3
DNA: TGTGCCAGCAGCAGGGGGGGGGACAATGAGCAGTTCTTC
CDR3: CASSRGGDNEQFF

size: -
D: -
J: TRBJ1-1
V: TRBV10-1
DNA: TGCGCCAGCAGCGCCCGGGGGGCGCGTGCTGAAGCTTTCTTT
CDR3: CASSARGARAEAFF